This is a list of T cell receptor beta chains from one sample in a study of beta chain features in type 1 diabetes. Assay used: immunoSEQ multiplex PCR; TCRdb lists only in-frame clones, some missing. The sample carries about 290,000 clones, around 7.3% recorded once. Material: central memory CD4+ T cells from blood. The receptors stem from a woman aged 18-29 years in good health. CDR3s include the opening cysteine and the closing phenylalanine or tryptophan. A D gene is named only where the DNA matches it firmly. Clone size is not always given. Where it is, it says once, few, many or a class for expanded clones.

j_gene	v_gene	d_gene	abundance	CDR3nt	CDR3aa
TRBJ2-1	TRBV7-9	NA	NA	TGTGCCAGCAGCTTAATAGCTGAGCAGTTCTTC	CASSLIAEQFF
TRBJ1-2	TRBV9	NA	few	TGTGCCAGCAGCGCGACAGGACATAACTATGGCTACACCTTC	CASSATGHNYGYTF
TRBJ1-5	TRBV9	NA	many	TGTGCCAGCAGCGTCGATAGGGGTGATCAGCCCCAGCATTTT	CASSVDRGDQPQHF
TRBJ2-1	TRBV5-4	TRBD2	few	TGTGCCAGCAGCTTGGTCCTAGCGGGGGGAGTTGAGCAGTTCTTC	CASSLVLAGGVEQFF
TRBJ2-3	TRBV7-3	NA	few	TGTGCCAGCAGGGACACAGATACGCAGTATTTT	CASRDTDTQYF
TRBJ2-7	TRBV4-1	TRBD2	NA	TGCGCCAGCAGCCAAGTACTGCTAGCGGATTACGAGCAGTACTTC	CASSQVLLADYEQYF
TRBJ1-1	TRBV2	NA	few	TGTGCCAACACCCGGGGCCCGAACACTGAAGCTTTCTTT	CANTRGPNTEAFF
TRBJ2-7	TRBV2	TRBD2	few	TGTGCCAGCAGAGGGACTAGCGGCCACCGGGAGCAGTACTTC	CASRGTSGHREQYF
TRBJ1-4	TRBV18	NA	NA	TGTGCCAGCTCACCACCAGGGGGAAGGGATGAAAAACTGTTTTTT	CASSPPGGRDEKLFF
TRBJ1-6	TRBV5-1	NA	few	TGCGCCAGCAGCTTTTCCGGGACAAGCTGGAGAGGGGATAATTCACCCCTCCACTTT	CASSFSGTSWRGDNSPLHF
TRBJ1-3	TRBV2	NA	NA	TGTGCCAGCAGTGATAGGATACGCTCTGGAAACACCATATATTTT	CASSDRIRSGNTIYF
TRBJ2-3	TRBV5-5	NA	NA	TGTGCCAGCAGCGGGAGGAGACAAGATACGCAGTATTTT	CASSGRRQDTQYF
TRBJ2-5	TRBV7-9	NA	NA	TGTGCCAGCAGCAGAGGGGGGTCCGGGGAGACCCAGTACTTC	CASSRGGSGETQYF
TRBJ2-2	TRBV7-9	NA	few	TGTGCCAGCAGCGCGCTCAGGGGAGGGAACACCGGGGAGCTGTTTTTT	CASSALRGGNTGELFF